This TCR beta chain was obtained from a study of blood T cell repertoires in COVID-19. Sequenced by immunoSEQ multiplex PCR; TCRdb stores in-frame clones only, minus some. Of approximately 350,000 clones listed, roughly four fifths were seen once; the top ten hold about 4.8%. The CDR3 has 14 residues. From germline, CDR1 is SGDLS and CDR2 YYNGEE. V was shortened by 0 bases and J by 14 bases, with 17 bases between the two germline ends. The chain uses TRBV9 and TRBJ1-4, with D uncertain. The sequence came from a woman between 45 and 60 years old who had recovered from COVID-19. The material sequenced was PBMCs or T cells enriched from blood (not recorded which). CDR3 DNA sequence: TGTGCCAGCAGCGTAGACCCAGTCTCCGTAAACCTGTTTTTT. This translates into CASSVDPVSVNLFF.